This is a list of T cell receptor beta chains from one sample in a study of blood T cell repertoires in COVID-19. Data came from immunoSEQ multiplex PCR; TCRdb stores just in-frame clones and leaves some out. This repertoire shows some 100,000 clones, 88% found once; its top ten account for around 4.5%. The material sequenced was peripheral blood. The receptor set was obtained from a woman of 80 years or more with active COVID-19. The CDR3 runs from the conserved cysteine through the conserved F or W. The D gene is left open where the match is weak. The size entry is marked missing in some rows and otherwise reads once, few, many or a size class.

TRBJ2-7	-	TRBV12-2	-	CASRLGRGGITWEDSYEQYF	TGTGCAAGTCGCTTAGGGCGAGGCGGAATTACCTGGGAGGATTCCTACGAGCAGTACTTC
TRBJ2-5	-	TRBV7-6	TRBD2	CASSLGFASGRAETQYF	TGTGCCAGCAGCTTAGGGTTTGCTAGCGGGAGGGCAGAGACCCAGTACTTC
TRBJ2-3	-	TRBV6-5	TRBD1	CASRPTGGRDTQYF	TGTGCCAGCAGACCTACAGGGGGACGGGATACGCAGTATTTT
TRBJ2-3	-	TRBV19	-	CASSIDRSAGDTQYF	TGTGCCAGTAGTATAGACAGGTCCGCGGGAGATACGCAGTATTTT
TRBJ1-6	-	TRBV28	-	CASSQGGSLQGSPLHF	TGTGCCAGCAGTCAAGGGGGTAGTTTGCAGGGTTCACCCCTCCACTTT
TRBJ2-1	-	TRBV9	TRBD2	CASSSRAGAMNEQFF	TGTGCCAGCAGCTCACGAGCGGGAGCGATGAATGAGCAGTTCTTC
TRBJ2-1	-	TRBV5-6	-	CASSLPRQTKDNEQFF	TGTGCCAGCAGCTTACCCCGACAGACAAAGGACAATGAGCAGTTCTTC
TRBJ2-7	-	TRBV19	TRBD1	CASSIGRDRELMNF	TGTGCCAGTAGTATAGGTCGGGACAGGGAATTAATGAACTTC
TRBJ1-1	-	TRBV7-3	TRBD1	CASSLTRQGVEAFF	TGTGCCAGCAGCTTAACCCGACAGGGCGTTGAAGCTTTCTTT
TRBJ2-7	-	TRBV30	TRBD2	CAWTPGEGPYEQYF	TGTGCCTGGACCCCTGGGGAGGGGCCATACGAGCAGTACTTC
TRBJ1-6	-	TRBV11-2	-	CASSLVGRGHSPLHF	TGTGCCAGCAGCTTGGTGGGCAGGGGACATTCACCCCTCCACTTT
TRBJ2-3	-	TRBV14	TRBD2	CASSQTPSGRTDTQYF	TGTGCCAGCAGCCAAACCCCTAGCGGGAGAACAGATACGCAGTATTTT
TRBJ2-3	-	TRBV24-1	-	CATSVRPGDTQYF	TGTGCCACCAGTGTCCGCCCAGGGGATACGCAGTATTTT
TRBJ2-7	-	TRBV18	-	CASSPDIAHEQYF	TGTGCCAGCTCACCAGACATCGCTCACGAGCAGTACTTC
TRBJ1-5	-	TRBV27	TRBD1	CASSNTGGGNQPQHF	TGTGCCAGCAGCAATACAGGGGGAGGCAACCAGCCCCAGCATTTT
TRBJ1-1	few	TRBV5-4	TRBD1	CASSRRDRMNTEAFF	TGTGCCAGCAGCCGTCGGGACAGGATGAACACTGAAGCTTTCTTT
TRBJ2-7	-	TRBV5-1	TRBD1	CASSLGGFRTGDHEQYF	TGCGCCAGCAGCTTGGGGGGGTTTAGGACAGGGGACCACGAGCAGTACTTC
TRBJ2-7	-	TRBV3-1/TRBV3-2	TRBD2	CASANSGSSYEQYF	TGTGCCAGTGCGAATAGCGGGAGCTCCTACGAGCAGTACTTC
TRBJ2-1	-	TRBV27	TRBD1	CASSLLGTGYNEQFF	TGTGCCAGCAGTCTACTGGGGACAGGGTACAATGAGCAGTTCTTC
TRBJ1-6	-	TRBV7-9	-	CASSLAVNSPLHF	TGTGCCAGCAGCTTGGCAGTTAATTCACCCCTCCACTTT
TRBJ2-3	-	TRBV7-3	TRBD1	CASSLTAGQGTDTQYF	TGTGCCAGCAGCTTAACTGCGGGACAGGGTACAGATACGCAGTATTTT
TRBJ2-7	-	TRBV2	TRBD2	CASSWSGSSPEQYF	TGTGCCAGCAGTTGGAGCGGGAGTTCGCCCGAGCAGTACTTC
TRBJ1-6	-	TRBV28	-	CASSYGVQNSPLHF	TGTGCCAGCAGTTACGGGGTGCAAAATTCACCCCTCCACTTT
TRBJ2-7	-	TRBV28	-	CASSSGLPAYEQYF	TGTGCCAGCAGTTCGGGACTCCCTGCCTACGAGCAGTACTTC
TRBJ1-6	-	TRBV9	TRBD1	CASSPGQGPYNSPLHF	TGTGCCAGCAGCCCGGGACAGGGTCCCTATAATTCACCCCTCCACTTT
TRBJ1-1	-	TRBV12-3/TRBV12-4	-	CASSQGTEAFF	TGTGCCAGCTCCCAGGGCACTGAAGCTTTCTTT
TRBJ2-7	-	TRBV12-3/TRBV12-4	-	CASSPVLYEQYF	TGTGCCAGCAGCCCCGTCCTCTACGAGCAGTACTTC
TRBJ1-1	-	TRBV6-6	TRBD1	CASSRGTGRGNTEAFF	TGTGCCAGCAGTCGAGGGACAGGGAGGGGCAACACTGAAGCTTTCTTT
TRBJ2-3	-	TRBV20-1	-	CSAEVMGQQYF	TGCAGTGCGGAAGTAATGGGCCAGCAGTATTTT
TRBJ2-5	-	TRBV12-2	-	CASRLQWPQETQYF	TGTGCAAGTCGCTTACAGTGGCCACAAGAGACCCAGTACTTC
TRBJ2-2	-	TRBV19	TRBD2	CASSSRTSGNTGRTGELFF	TGTGCCAGTAGTTCCCGGACTAGCGGGAATACGGGGAGGACCGGGGAGCTGTTTTTT
TRBJ2-5	once	TRBV5-1	TRBD2	CASSLPSGRATLGTQYF	TGCGCCAGCAGCTTGCCTAGCGGGAGGGCCACTCTTGGGACCCAGTACTTC
TRBJ2-1	-	TRBV4-1	TRBD2	CASSLSGRAGNEQFF	TGCGCCAGCAGCCTCAGCGGGAGGGCAGGGAATGAGCAGTTCTTC
TRBJ1-5	-	TRBV6-6	-	CASSYPTSRQDQPQHF	TGTGCCAGCAGTTACCCCACCTCTCGACAAGATCAGCCCCAGCATTTT
TRBJ2-3	-	TRBV2	-	CAMRRGSTDTQYF	TGTGCCATGCGGCGGGGATCCACAGATACGCAGTATTTT
TRBJ2-7	-	TRBV5-4	-	CASSLVGGYEQYF	TGTGCCAGCAGCCTTGTGGGGGGCTACGAGCAGTACTTC
TRBJ2-2	-	TRBV19	TRBD1	CASAKTGGAPGELFF	TGTGCCAGTGCAAAGACAGGGGGTGCCCCCGGGGAGCTGTTTTTT
TRBJ2-1	-	TRBV24-1	TRBD1	CATSDPGQGSSSYNEQFF	TGTGCCACCAGTGACCCGGGACAGGGGTCGAGCTCCTACAATGAGCAGTTCTTC
TRBJ2-7	-	TRBV15	-	CATSRDSAESSYEQYF	TGTGCCACCAGCAGAGATTCGGCGGAGAGCTCCTACGAGCAGTACTTC
TRBJ2-1	-	TRBV5-4	TRBD2	CASSSRTSGGYNEQFF	TGTGCCAGCAGCTCTCGGACTAGCGGGGGTTACAATGAGCAGTTCTTC
TRBJ1-1	-	TRBV6-2/TRBV6-3	-	CASSYSAGLNTEAFF	TGTGCCAGCAGTTACTCGGCAGGTTTGAACACTGAAGCTTTCTTT
TRBJ2-2	-	TRBV2	TRBD1	CASRTGFTGELFF	TGTGCCAGCAGGACAGGGTTCACCGGGGAGCTGTTTTTT
TRBJ2-1	-	TRBV7-2	-	CASSRLGSSYNEQFF	TGTGCCAGCAGCCGCTTGGGGAGCTCCTACAATGAGCAGTTCTTC
TRBJ1-5	-	TRBV6-2/TRBV6-3	-	CASSYYDGSQPQHF	TGTGCCAGCAGTTACTATGATGGGAGTCAGCCCCAGCATTTT
TRBJ2-5	-	TRBV18	-	CASSPGGGETQYF	TGTGCCAGCTCACCCGGAGGAGGAGAGACCCAGTACTTC
TRBJ2-1	-	TRBV28	-	CASSPLGDNNEQFF	TGTGCCAGCAGTCCTCTGGGAGATAACAATGAGCAGTTCTTC
TRBJ1-5	-	TRBV5-6	-	CASSSGEDSFNQPQHF	TGTGCCAGCAGCTCAGGGGAAGACAGCTTTAATCAGCCCCAGCATTTT